In this sample, the clone carrying this T cell receptor (beta chain) turned up a few times. The antigen is unknown. V was shortened by 2 bases and J by 6 bases, with 16 bases between the two germline ends. The CDR3 runs to 15 residues. The V gene's germline CDR1 is MRHNA and CDR2 SNTAGT. The entry originates in a study of early T cells in non-severe SARS-CoV-2 infection. Study-wide background: Sequencing used unsorted whole-blood bulk RNA, so chains lack pairing. General study points: CD4 and private specificities were missed by VDJdb matching, which favored anti-spike CD8 responses.

Unique molecular identifier tags were affixed to discrete cDNA molecules. A single record per CDR3 protein comes from TCRdb applying MiXCR to the 5' RACE reads. Among 65,000 to 95,000 distinct CDR3 sequences, 16% were seen once, and the ten largest hold 2.5% to 3%. This receptor was obtained from an adult who was a healthcare worker with PCR-confirmed SARS-CoV-2 infection or an uninfected control (not recorded which). The specimen was whole blood. The chain links TRBV6-4 to TRBJ1-1; D is perhaps TRBD1 (5 bases). In DNA form, the CDR3 reads TGTGCCAGCAGTGACCCGAGGCGGGGCAGGGCTGAAGCTTTCTTT. It yields the protein CASSDPRRGRAEAFF.